At least ten counts were recorded for the clone carrying this TCR beta chain. Via MiXCR, TCRdb re-called the RACE reads, giving one row per CDR3 protein. The table has about 120,000 distinct CDR3 sequences, roughly 14% seen once; the top ten hold around 2.7%. Indicated time point: pre-sensitization, week 0. Treatment reported: therapeutic diphenylcyclopropenone sensitization with weekly scalp DPC. Germline V gene lookup returns CDR1 DFQATT and CDR2 SNEGSKA (reference sequence). The CDR3 sequence is 16 residues long. J was trimmed by 4 bases and V by 7 bases; bases with no gene match: 16. These data are taken from a study of human T cells and chemical hapten exposure.

This chain connects TRBV20-1 to TRBJ1-3; TRBD1 matches at 7 bases. The TCR sequence derives from a woman younger than 35 with alopecia areata. Some clones in this sample may be carry-over from other donors' samples. The sample consisted of whole blood, taken in connection with sensitization to the hapten diphenylcyclopropenone (DPC). The CDR3 protein is CSDTTGNSRWGNTIYF. The CDR3 DNA is TGCAGTGACACGACAGGGAATTCTCGATGGGGAAACACCATATATTTT.